A selection of T cell receptor beta chains follows, all from one sample in a study of vaccination effects on CD4 cells after COVID-19. Clones were sequenced by immunoSEQ multiplex PCR, and TCRdb holds only the in-frame ones, with some missing. The table includes around 30,000 clones, roughly 63% detected once. These TCRs' antigens remain unknown. The sample consisted of CD4+ T cells from PBMCs cultured with HCoV-229E spike peptides, taken before COVID-19 vaccination. Every receptor here comes from a human donor who received a COVID-19 vaccine. Both conserved end residues are part of each CDR3. A D gene is named only where the DNA matches it firmly. The size field is filled for only some rows; it gives once, few, many or a size class.

cdr3_nt	cdr3_aa	v_call	d_call	clone_size	j_call
TGTGCCAGCAGCTTACAGGGGAACTATGGCTACACCTTC	CASSLQGNYGYTF	TRBV11-2	.	.	TRBJ1-2
TGTGCCGCCCGGACTAGCGGTACCACAGATACGCAGTATTTT	CAARTSGTTDTQYF	TRBV10-3	TRBD2	few	TRBJ2-3
TGTGCCAGCAGCCGAAAACCCGGACAGGGGATTCTTGAAGCTTTCTTT	CASSRKPGQGILEAFF	TRBV7-8	TRBD1	.	TRBJ1-1
TGCGCCAGCAGCCAAGAAGACAGCAATAATTCACCCCTCCACTTT	CASSQEDSNNSPLHF	TRBV4-3	.	.	TRBJ1-6
TGTGCCATCATGGGACAGGCGAACACCGGGGAGCTGTTTTTT	CAIMGQANTGELFF	TRBV10-3	TRBD1	.	TRBJ2-2
TGTGCCAGCACTCTGTCGGCTGGGGGATTCCCCAACTATGGCTACACCTTC	CASTLSAGGFPNYGYTF	TRBV28	.	.	TRBJ1-2
TGTGCCAGCTCACCAGGGACTAGCTCCATTAACAATGAGCAGTTCTTC	CASSPGTSSINNEQFF	TRBV18	TRBD2	.	TRBJ2-1
TGTGCCAGCAGTCGCTCCGGGACAGGGGGGGAAAAACTGTTTTTT	CASSRSGTGGEKLFF	TRBV4-2	TRBD1	few	TRBJ1-4
TGTGCCAGCAGCCAAGATTTAACCCGGAGGGGAGGGGCCAACGTCCTGACTTTC	CASSQDLTRRGGANVLTF	TRBV4-2	.	.	TRBJ2-6
TGTGCCAGCAGCTTTCAGGGGAATACTGAAGCTTTCTTT	CASSFQGNTEAFF	TRBV11-2	.	few	TRBJ1-1
TGTGCCAGCAGTGCTAATAGCGGGAGCACAGATACGCAGTATTTT	CASSANSGSTDTQYF	TRBV2	TRBD2	.	TRBJ2-3
TGCGCCAGCAGCTTGGACGGGAGGAGCTCCTACGAGCAGTACTTC	CASSLDGRSSYEQYF	TRBV5-1	TRBD2	few	TRBJ2-7
TGCGCCAGCAAAACAACAGGGAATTCACCCCTCCACTTT	CASKTTGNSPLHF	TRBV5-1	.	.	TRBJ1-6
TGTGCCAGCAGTTCCGGGACTAGCGGGGGTAGCACAGATACGCAGTATTTT	CASSSGTSGGSTDTQYF	TRBV27	TRBD2	.	TRBJ2-3
TGTGCCAGCAGCCGTGCAACCGGGGATACGCAGTATTTT	CASSRATGDTQYF	TRBV7-9	.	few	TRBJ2-3
TGTGCCAGCAGCTTAGGTGGGACTCTACAAGAGACCCAGTACTTC	CASSLGGTLQETQYF	TRBV11-2	.	.	TRBJ2-5
TGTGCCAGCAGTTGGACAGGGAACTATGGCTACACCTTC	CASSWTGNYGYTF	TRBV12-3/TRBV12-4	TRBD1	.	TRBJ1-2
TGTGCCAGCAGTGAGAATCGGCGGGAGTACAATGAGCAGTTCTTC	CASSENRREYNEQFF	TRBV6-4	TRBD2	.	TRBJ2-1
TGTGCCAGCAGTCCCCCTTGGGGCGGCTTCTCCTACGAGCAGTACTTC	CASSPPWGGFSYEQYF	TRBV28	.	.	TRBJ2-7
TGTGCCGGTACGAAACAGGGGGCAAGTATAGATACGCAGTATTTT	CAGTKQGASIDTQYF	TRBV6-5	TRBD1	.	TRBJ2-3
TGCGCCAGCAGCCAAGAAGGGCGGGGGGCCCCGATGGCCCAGTACTTC	CASSQEGRGAPMAQYF	TRBV4-3	TRBD2	.	TRBJ2-5
TGTGCCTGGACCTTAGGACAGGGGTTGGCTTTCTTT	CAWTLGQGLAFF	TRBV30	TRBD1	.	TRBJ1-1
TGTGCCAGTAGTATTACCCGGGGGAGCTCCTACAATGAGCAGTTCTTC	CASSITRGSSYNEQFF	TRBV19	.	.	TRBJ2-1
TGCGCCAGCAGCTTGAACTTGGGGGGGGTTAATGAAAAACTGTTTTTT	CASSLNLGGVNEKLFF	TRBV5-1	.	.	TRBJ1-4
TGTGCCAGCAGTGTTGAGGGGCCGGGCACTGAAGCTTTCTTT	CASSVEGPGTEAFF	TRBV6-4	.	.	TRBJ1-1
TGTGCCAGCAGCTTAGCCCTAGCGGGGGTTAGCACAGATACGCAGTATTTT	CASSLALAGVSTDTQYF	TRBV7-6	TRBD2	.	TRBJ2-3
TGTGCCAGCAGCTTAGGGCTAGCGGTAAATGAGCAGTTCTTC	CASSLGLAVNEQFF	TRBV7-2	TRBD2	.	TRBJ2-1
TGTGCCAGCAGCTTGGGGGGGCCCCACTATGGCTACACCTTC	CASSLGGPHYGYTF	TRBV5-8	.	.	TRBJ1-2
TGTGCCAGCAGCCCCTTTGACAGGGGGCCTGGAAACACCATATATTTT	CASSPFDRGPGNTIYF	TRBV5-5	TRBD1	once	TRBJ1-3
TGCAGTGCCCCAGGGGCCATTGAAGCTTTCTTT	CSAPGAIEAFF	TRBV20-1	.	.	TRBJ1-1
TGTGCCAGCAGCCTCTTGGGGGGGAACACTGAAGCTTTCTTT	CASSLLGGNTEAFF	TRBV7-3	.	.	TRBJ1-1
TGTGCCAGCAGCTTGGGGGGGACAATAGTAACTGAAGCTTTCTTT	CASSLGGTIVTEAFF	TRBV5-6	.	few	TRBJ1-1
TGTGCCAGCAGCTCCGACCGGGACAAGGCCGCAGATACGCAGTATTTT	CASSSDRDKAADTQYF	TRBV11-1	.	once	TRBJ2-3
TGTGCCACCAGTGACCCCGCCGAAGGGGCCACAGATACGCAGTATTTT	CATSDPAEGATDTQYF	TRBV24-1	.	.	TRBJ2-3
TGTGCCAGCAGCGGACAGGGGGTGAGTATCAATGAGCAGTTCTTC	CASSGQGVSINEQFF	TRBV11-2	TRBD1	.	TRBJ2-1
TGTGCCAGCAGCAGGGGGCGGAACACCGGGGAGCTGTTTTTT	CASSRGRNTGELFF	TRBV5-6	TRBD1	.	TRBJ2-2
TGCAGCGTTGCACGGTCGGGCGGGAACACTGAAGCTTTCTTT	CSVARSGGNTEAFF	TRBV29-1	.	.	TRBJ1-1
TGTGCCAGCAGTGAGTTCGGTACGGGTGGCGATGAGCAGTTCTTC	CASSEFGTGGDEQFF	TRBV10-3	.	.	TRBJ2-1
TGTGCCAGCAGCCTATCGGGGGTCGGGCCTGGAAACACCATATATTTT	CASSLSGVGPGNTIYF	TRBV7-2	.	.	TRBJ1-3
TGTGCCAGTACCTCCTCGGGGGGGAGAGAGGAGACCCAGTACTTC	CASTSSGGREETQYF	TRBV19	TRBD2	.	TRBJ2-5
TGTGCCAGCAGCAACAAAACCCCTCAGGGAGAAGCTTTCTTT	CASSNKTPQGEAFF	TRBV6-5	.	.	TRBJ1-1
TGTGCCAGCAGCTTGTTCGGGACGGACCAAGAGACCCAGTACTTC	CASSLFGTDQETQYF	TRBV7-9	.	.	TRBJ2-5
TGTGCCAGCAGCCAATCGCGACAATACGAGCAGTACTTC	CASSQSRQYEQYF	TRBV3-1/TRBV3-2	.	.	TRBJ2-7
TGTGCCAGCAGCTTAGAAAGGTCTAGTGGCTACACCTTC	CASSLERSSGYTF	TRBV11-2	.	.	TRBJ1-2
TGCGCCAGCAGCTTGGGACTAGCGGGGGAGACCCAGTACTTC	CASSLGLAGETQYF	TRBV5-1	TRBD2	.	TRBJ2-5
TGTGCCTGGAGCGGTGTGACCCAGTACTTC	CAWSGVTQYF	TRBV30	.	.	TRBJ2-5
TGTGCCATCAGTGTACAGGGGCTAACCTACGAGCAGTACTTC	CAISVQGLTYEQYF	TRBV10-3	TRBD1	few	TRBJ2-7
TGCGCCAGCAGCTGGGCCGGGACAGGGGCCCCCGAGAGGACTTTCTTT	CASSWAGTGAPERTFF	TRBV5-1	TRBD1	.	TRBJ1-1
TGCGCCAGCAGCTTGGAGTCTAGCGGGGGCCCCTTTGAGAATGAGCAGTTCTTC	CASSLESSGGPFENEQFF	TRBV5-1	TRBD2	once	TRBJ2-1
TGTGCCAGTAGGACCGGGACAGCCTTGGAAAAACTGTTTTTT	CASRTGTALEKLFF	TRBV19	TRBD1	.	TRBJ1-4
TGTGCCAGCAGACAGGGGGCTGAAGCTTTCTTT	CASRQGAEAFF	TRBV6-5	TRBD1	few	TRBJ1-1
TGTGCCAGCAGTTACTCTACAGGGACTTCACCCCTCCACTTT	CASSYSTGTSPLHF	TRBV6-5	.	few	TRBJ1-6
TGTGCCAGCAGCCAAACGGACGGGGGAGGCTACACCTTC	CASSQTDGGGYTF	TRBV3-1/TRBV3-2	.	few	TRBJ1-2
TGCGCCAGCAGCTTGGGGGAATACGATGGCTACACCTTC	CASSLGEYDGYTF	TRBV5-1	.	.	TRBJ1-2
TGTGCCAGCTCACCGAACAAGGGGGGGGATACGCAGTATTTT	CASSPNKGGDTQYF	TRBV18	.	.	TRBJ2-3
TGTGCCAGCAGCTTAGAACAGTATAATTCACCCCTCCACTTT	CASSLEQYNSPLHF	TRBV7-9	.	.	TRBJ1-6
TGTGCCAGCAGCCCCACTGGACAAAGGGGGGAAAAACTGTTTTTT	CASSPTGQRGEKLFF	TRBV7-9	.	.	TRBJ1-4